These 18 T cell receptor beta chains originate from one sample sequenced in a study of CD8 T cells in ankylosing spondylitis. TCRdb ran MiXCR on the 5' RACE reads and lists one entry per CDR3 protein. The table includes 200,000 to 250,000 distinct CDR3 sequences, over 9.5% detected once. The material sequenced was blood, either unsorted or a sorted T cell fraction (not recorded which). Receptors were obtained from a male donor with ankylosing spondylitis or in good health (not recorded which).

This clonotype has a count of ten or more. V is TRBV20-1 and J is TRBJ1-4; the D gene is possibly TRBD1 (5 bases). This CDR3 comprises 17 residues. CDR1 and CDR2 (germline): DFQATT, SNEGSKA (reference sequence). Between the trimmed V and J ends, which lost 3 bases and 1 base, there was a span of 18 bases. CDR3 coding DNA: TGCAGTGCTAGTGGGGCTAGCAGGGCAGGAACTAATGAAAAACTGTTTTTT. This encodes CSASGASRAGTNEKLFF.

This clonotype was seen only once. Being one base from a much bigger clone, this may be a read error. V and J are TRBV6-5 and TRBJ1-5, with 11 positions matching TRBD1. CDR3 length: 15 residues. Germline V gene data show CDR1 as MNHEY and CDR2 as SVGAGI. The junction had 5 bases not matched to a gene; V was cut back by 4 bases and J by 6 bases. CDR3 nucleotides: TGTGCCAGCAGTTCGGGACAGGGGGTGAGTCAGCCCCAGCATTTT. It translates to CASSSGQGVSQPQHF.

Here the CDR3 DNA reads TGTGCCAGCAGCCCCGGGACAGGAAGGTACAATGAGCAGTTCTTC. Protein sequence: CASSPGTGRYNEQFF. V and J are TRBV5-4 and TRBJ2-1, with TRBD1 matching 8 bases. The germline V gene encodes CDR1 SGHNT and CDR2 YYREEE (reference sequence). The CDR3 runs 15 residues. V lost 4 bases, J lost 4 bases, and 7 bases stayed unmatched.

This clonotype was picked up many times. This rearrangement joins TRBV7-6 to TRBJ2-5; 10 bases are shared with TRBD2. The germline gives CDR1 SGHVS, CDR2 FNYEAQ. The J segment lost 5 bases and the V segment lost 5 bases, leaving 5 bases of the junction unmatched. The CDR3 consists of 14 residues. The DNA for the CDR3 is TGTGCCAGCAGCACCGGGACTAGCGTGGAGACCCAGTACTTC. Translation: CASSTGTSVETQYF.

This clonotype has at least ten counts. The rearrangement joins TRBV20-1 to TRBJ2-1; D is uncertain. This CDR3 region has 12 residues. CDR1 DFQATT and CDR2 SNEGSKA come from the germline V gene (reference sequence). Trimming pared 5 bases from V and 4 bases from J, leaving 9 bases between. In DNA, the CDR3 is TGCAGTGCTCCGACCCCTTACAATGAGCAGTTCTTC. This codes for CSAPTPYNEQFF.

This clonotype was counted at least ten times. The chain employs TRBV30 and TRBJ2-3; D is ambiguous. Germline V CDR1 and CDR2: GTSNPN, SVGIG (reference sequence). V was clipped by 3 bases and J by 6 bases, with 7 bases between them. The CDR3 is 11 residues long. The CDR3 bases are TGTGCCTGGAGAAGTAGGGATACGCAGTATTTT. It codes for CAWRSRDTQYF.

A word on this clonotype: A single base separates this from a much larger clone, so it may be a read error. This chain links TRBV7-2 with TRBJ2-5; D is possibly TRBD1 (6 bases). CDR3 size: 14 residues. V was cut by 5 bases and J by 4 bases, with 14 bases left in between. Germline CDR1 SGHTA, CDR2 FQGNSA. The CDR3 region is CTSSKTGNPETQYF. CDR3 bases: TGTACCAGCAGCAAGACAGGTAACCCAGAGACCCAGTACTTC.

About this clonotype: A clone one base away is much larger, so this may be a read error. The CDR3 DNA is TGTGCCAGCAGCCCGGCCAGGAGCAATCAGCCCCAGCATTTT. Translation gives CASSPARSNQPQHF. The J gene is TRBJ1-5, the V gene TRBV12-3 or TRBV12-4; unclear D gene. Trimming stripped 6 bases from V and 1 base from J, with 10 bases between. The CDR3 length is 14 residues.

This clonotype was counted many times. V gene TRBV3-1 combines with J gene TRBJ2-1, with a tentative D call TRBD2 (6 bases). V dropped 5 bases and J dropped 12 bases, with 17 bases sitting between them. Germline V gives CDR1 LGHDT, CDR2 YNNKEL (reference sequence). The CDR3 runs to 13 residues. CDR3 bases: TGTGCCAGCAGCTCGTTCCGGGACTCCACGCAGTTCTTC. Translated, it gives CASSSFRDSTQFF.

This clonotype was seen at least ten times. The V and J genes are TRBV24-1 and TRBJ1-1; the match to TRBD1 covers 8 bases. The germline gives CDR1 KGHDR, CDR2 SFDVKD. J was trimmed by 8 bases and V by 4 bases; bases with no gene match: 8. CDR3 size: 14 residues. CDR3 DNA sequence: TGTGCCACCAGTGACCCCTCGGACAGGGCGGAAGCTTTCTTT. It is translated as CATSDPSDRAEAFF.

The table lists this clonotype with many counts. The chain is built from TRBV6-1 and TRBJ2-2; 10 bases are shared with TRBD1. The CDR3 contains 18 residues. Germline trimming cut 0 bases from V and 1 base from J; bases unmatched to any gene: 5. Germline CDR1 is MNHNS and CDR2 is SASEGT. The CDR3 nucleotides are TGTGCCAGCAGTGAAGCGACAGGGGGCCCTATGAACACCGGGGAGCTGTTTTTT. As protein: CASSEATGGPMNTGELFF.

This clonotype occurred many times. The chain uses TRBV27 and TRBJ2-3, with unresolved D. The CDR3 is 13 amino acids. Germline V lookup: CDR1 MNHEY, CDR2 SMNVEV (reference sequence). V dropped 6 bases and J dropped 0 bases, with 7 bases sitting between them. DNA of the CDR3: TGTGCCAGCAGCCCGGCTAGCACAGATACGCAGTATTTT. Translation: CASSPASTDTQYF.

In its sample, this clonotype was seen many times. This chain connects TRBV12-3 or TRBV12-4 to TRBJ2-7; D gene uncertain. V lost 4 bases, J lost 2 bases, and 9 bases lay in between. The CDR3 loop spans 13 amino acids. Here the CDR3 DNA reads TGTGCCAGCAGTTCCCTGGGCCCCTACGAGCAGTACTTC. It encodes CASSSLGPYEQYF.

This rearrangement joins TRBV10-2 to TRBJ1-1; D is ambiguous. CDR3 length: 13 residues. Trimming took 4 bases from V and 0 from J, leaving 6 bases between them. CDR1 and CDR2 (germline): WSHSY, SAAADI. CDR3 sequence: CASSGQMNTEAFF. The CDR3 region has the DNA TGCGCCAGCAGTGGGCAGATGAACACTGAAGCTTTCTTT.

Ten or more counts support this clonotype. The rearrangement joins TRBV5-6 to TRBJ1-2; D ambiguous. The CDR3 length is 13 residues. The germline gives CDR1 SGHDT, CDR2 YYEEEE. The V and J ends lost 6 bases and 0 bases respectively, with 9 bases between them. The CDR3 protein is CASTPSTNYGYTF. DNA for the CDR3: TGTGCCAGCACCCCTTCTACTAACTATGGCTACACCTTC. The variable domain in full, completed from reference TRBV5-6 and TRBJ1-2, reads DAGVTQSPTHLIKTRGQQVTLRCSPKSGHDTVSWYQQALGQGPQFIFQYYEEEERQRGNFPDRFSGHQFPNYSSELNVNALLLGDSALYLCASTPSTNYGYTFGSGTRLTVV.

The sample holds many counts of this clonotype. The rearrangement links TRBV18 to TRBJ2-5, with D unresolved. The CDR3 runs 14 residues. CDR1 is KGHSH, CDR2 LQKENI, per germline. V was pared by 0 bases and J by 3 bases, with 8 bases between. Here the CDR3 reads CASSPPVSEETQYF. In DNA form, the CDR3 reads TGTGCCAGCTCACCACCGGTGAGTGAAGAGACCCAGTACTTC.

The table lists this clonotype with many counts. The rearrangement joins TRBV20-1 to TRBJ2-1, with D perhaps matching TRBD1 (6 bases). CDR1 and CDR2 from the germline V gene are DFQATT and SNEGSKA (reference sequence). The CDR3 extends over 11 amino acids. Trimming stripped 8 bases from V and 6 bases from J, with 11 bases between. CDR3 in DNA: TGCAGTCCTGCACAGGGCAATGAGCAGTTCTTC. Translated, it gives CSPAQGNEQFF.

This clonotype was seen repeatedly, ten times or more. This chain links TRBV4-2 with TRBJ2-1, with D possibly TRBD1 on 6 matching bases. Germline CDR1 and CDR2: LGHNA and YNFKEQ. Between the trimmed V and J ends, which lost 4 bases and 5 bases, there was a span of 21 bases. CDR3 length equals 17 residues. The CDR3 spells CASSPGPQGIYDNEQFF. The CDR3 region has the DNA TGTGCCAGCAGCCCCGGGCCACAGGGCATCTACGACAATGAGCAGTTCTTC.